The text below deals with one T cell receptor (beta chain). This specimen belongs to a study of shared clonotypes between healthy human individuals. Unmatched junction bases numbered 9, after V lost 8 bases and J lost 2 bases. The CDR3 contains 15 residues. The germline V gene has CDR1 SGHRS and CDR2 YFSETQ. The data were produced by immunoSEQ multiplex PCR, yet TCRdb's version contains in-frame clones alone and is incomplete. The sample yields roughly 700,000 clones, around 67% seen once. Sequences were obtained from memory CD4+ T cells sorted from blood. Regarding subset: CD45RA-negative fraction. J is TRBJ2-5 and V is TRBV5-1; TRBD2 agrees at 10 bases. The receptor comes from a woman aged 25 to 39 in good health. CDR3 residues: CASTIAGGEQETQYF. The CDR3 DNA follows: TGCGCCAGTACAATAGCGGGAGGAGAACAAGAGACCCAGTACTTC.